These T cell receptor beta chains were read from a single sample in a study of T-cell memory formation after mild COVID-19. MiXCR, run by TCRdb on the 5' RACE reads, gives a single entry per CDR3 protein. The profile covers under 400,000 distinct CDR3 sequences, with 25% to 30% appearing a single time and approximately 13% taken by the ten largest. Material for sequencing was PBMCs or a T cell subset sorted from them (not recorded which). These receptors all come from an adult woman who had mild COVID-19 (a few samples of this study predate the infection). Cell type and time point are not known. CDR3s include the opening cysteine and the closing phenylalanine or tryptophan. A D gene is named only where the DNA matches it firmly. Clone size is stated in some rows and not others, as once, few, many or a class when expanded.

D gene,clone size,J gene,V gene,CDR3 DNA,CDR3 protein
.,few,TRBJ2-1,TRBV5-1,TGCGCCAGCAGCTTGTTTGCTAGCCGTGACAATGAGCAGTTCTTC,CASSLFASRDNEQFF
.,.,TRBJ1-5,TRBV6-1,TGTGCCAGCAGTGAGATACTGACAGCACCCCAGCCCCAGCATTTT,CASSEILTAPQPQHF
.,.,TRBJ2-3,TRBV5-1,TGCGCCAGCAGCTTGGTTGGCAGGGCCGAGGGAGATACGCAGTATTTT,CASSLVGRAEGDTQYF
.,many,TRBJ2-2,TRBV7-3,TGTGCCAGCAGCCACTCCCGGGACACCGGGGAGCTGTTTTTT,CASSHSRDTGELFF
.,.,TRBJ2-5,TRBV15,TGTGCCACCAGCAGGCCTCCGGGCTCGTACCAAGAGACCCAGTACTTC,CATSRPPGSYQETQYF
TRBD2,.,TRBJ2-1,TRBV7-2,TGTGCCAGCAGCTTAGGGCGCGGGAGTCTGAATGAGCAGTTCTTC,CASSLGRGSLNEQFF
.,.,TRBJ1-1,TRBV6-6,TGTGCCAGCAGTTACTCGGATAACACTGAAGCTTTCTTT,CASSYSDNTEAFF
TRBD1,few,TRBJ2-7,TRBV5-1,TGCGCCAGCAGCTTTGGACAGGGTGACGCAGGGGAGCAGTACTTC,CASSFGQGDAGEQYF
.,many,TRBJ2-7,TRBV12-3/TRBV12-4,TGCGCCAGCAGCTTGAGAGGCTACGAGCAGTACTTC,CASSLRGYEQYF
.,many,TRBJ1-1,TRBV7-9,TGTGCCAGCAGCTCTACAGTGAACACTGAAGCTTTCTTT,CASSSTVNTEAFF
TRBD1,.,TRBJ1-1,TRBV5-1,TGCGCCAGCAGCTTAATCGGACAGGGAAACACTGAAGCTTTCTTT,CASSLIGQGNTEAFF
.,.,TRBJ2-2,TRBV7-2,TGTGCCAGCAGCTTGGTGCGGGCTTCCGGGGAGCTGTTTTTT,CASSLVRASGELFF
.,.,TRBJ2-1,TRBV6-5,TGTGCCAGCAGTCGAGGGGAGGCTGCCTACAATGAGCAGTTCTTC,CASSRGEAAYNEQFF
.,few,TRBJ2-5,TRBV3-1,TGTGCCAGCAGCCAAGGGGTTAGCGGGACCCAGTACTTC,CASSQGVSGTQYF
TRBD2,.,TRBJ2-3,TRBV7-2,TGTGCCAGCAGCCAGCGTCTCCGGGGGGGCCGTGATACGCAGTATTTT,CASSQRLRGGRDTQYF
TRBD1,.,TRBJ1-1,TRBV12-3/TRBV12-4,TGTGCCAGCAGTAGGACAGGGCAAGCTTTCTTT,CASSRTGQAFF
TRBD2,.,TRBJ2-3,TRBV5-4,TGTGCCAGCAGCTACAGTCAGCGGGACCGAGATACGCAGTATTTT,CASSYSQRDRDTQYF
.,few,TRBJ1-1,TRBV12-3/TRBV12-4,TGTGCCAGCAAGAAAAACACTGAAGCTTTCTTT,CASKKNTEAFF
TRBD1,few,TRBJ2-7,TRBV9,TGTGCCAGCAGCCCCGACAGGGGGCGGATCTACGAGCAGTACTTC,CASSPDRGRIYEQYF
.,.,TRBJ2-3,TRBV4-1,TGCGCCAGCAGCCAAGGTCGGTTCACAGATACGCAGTATTTT,CASSQGRFTDTQYF
.,few,TRBJ1-1,TRBV9,TGTGCCAGCAGCGTAATCTCAGGAGCTGAAGCTTTCTTT,CASSVISGAEAFF
.,few,TRBJ1-2,TRBV11-3,TGTGCCAGCAGCCCCGGGACTGATGGCTACACCTTC,CASSPGTDGYTF
TRBD2,.,TRBJ2-1,TRBV24-1,TGTGCCACCAGTGATTCCACTAGCGTCTACACCTACAATGAGCAGTTCTTC,CATSDSTSVYTYNEQFF
TRBD1,.,TRBJ1-5,TRBV24-1,TGTGCCACCAGTGGGACCTCAGGGGGCGTTGAGCCCCAGCATTTT,CATSGTSGGVEPQHF
TRBD1,.,TRBJ2-7,TRBV5-1,TGCGCCAGCAGCTTCGGGACAGGTTCAGGGGAGCAGTACTTC,CASSFGTGSGEQYF
.,few,TRBJ1-2,TRBV20-1,TGCAGTGCTAGAGATCGGAAGGGGGAGAATGGCTACACCTTC,CSARDRKGENGYTF
.,few,TRBJ2-5,TRBV5-1,TGCGCCAGCAGCTTGGGTGCTAGCCAAGAGACCCAGTACTTC,CASSLGASQETQYF
.,.,TRBJ2-3,TRBV7-8,TGTGCCAGCAGCCTCCGGGTCCCCCACCTACACCCTAGCACAGATACGCAGTATTTT,CASSLRVPHLHPSTDTQYF
TRBD2,.,TRBJ2-1,TRBV7-3,TGTGCCAGCAGCTACCGCGGGGGAGGACAATACAATGAGCAGTTCTTC,CASSYRGGGQYNEQFF
.,.,TRBJ1-2,TRBV29-1,TGCAGCGTTGAAGTTGTCCAGACAGCTAACTATGGCTACACCTTC,CSVEVVQTANYGYTF
.,.,TRBJ1-6,TRBV27,TGTGCCAGCAAAAAGGGTAGTAATTCACCCCTCCACTTT,CASKKGSNSPLHF
.,many,TRBJ2-3,TRBV9,TGTGCCAGCTCCTCCTCGGGTAGCGCGACAGATACGCAGTATTTT,CASSSSGSATDTQYF
.,.,TRBJ2-5,TRBV27,TGTGCCAGCAGTAACCGGGACTACCAAGAGACCCAGTACTTC,CASSNRDYQETQYF
.,.,TRBJ2-7,TRBV25-1,TGTGCCAGCAGTGAATCAGTGGGATGGGAGCAGTACTTC,CASSESVGWEQYF
TRBD2,.,TRBJ2-5,TRBV30,TGTGCCTGGAGTGTACAGAGACTAGCGGGACAAGAGACCCAGTACTTC,CAWSVQRLAGQETQYF
.,.,TRBJ2-1,TRBV12-3/TRBV12-4,TGTGCCAGCACAACAAGACAGGTTCCCTCCTACAATGAGCAGTTCTTC,CASTTRQVPSYNEQFF
TRBD2,few,TRBJ2-7,TRBV6-5,TGTGCCAGCAGTTACTCGAGGGCTAGCGGGACCCACGAGCAGTACTTC,CASSYSRASGTHEQYF
.,few,TRBJ2-7,TRBV19,TGTGCCAGTAGTGACCGGGTCCTAAGTTCCTACGAGCAGTACTTC,CASSDRVLSSYEQYF
.,.,TRBJ2-7,TRBV9,TGTGCCAGCAGCGTTGGGGACTACGAGCAGTACTTC,CASSVGDYEQYF
.,.,TRBJ1-1,TRBV20-1,TGCAGTGCTAGAGGCGTCCAGGACCCTGAAGCTTTCTTT,CSARGVQDPEAFF
.,few,TRBJ1-1,TRBV12-3/TRBV12-4,TGTGCCAGCAGTTCCAAGTTGGGCATGAATACTGAAGCTTTCTTT,CASSSKLGMNTEAFF
.,few,TRBJ2-1,TRBV5-1,TGCGCCAGCAGCCTGGGGGCAGGGGCGGATGAGCAGTTCTTC,CASSLGAGADEQFF
.,.,TRBJ2-1,TRBV5-1,TGCGCCAGCAGCTTGGCGCTGGACTCTTTTAAGCAGTTCTTC,CASSLALDSFKQFF
.,.,TRBJ1-3,TRBV5-1,TGCGCCAGCAGCTTGGATCCCGACAGGTTCTACTCTGGAAACACCATATATTTT,CASSLDPDRFYSGNTIYF
.,.,TRBJ1-6,TRBV27,TGTGCCAGCAGTTCCACCGGGAGTCTCCTACGGCACCTCCACTTT,CASSSTGSLLRHLHF
.,.,TRBJ1-1,TRBV5-1,TGCGCCAGCAGCTTCCTGGGGACCCCTGAAGCTTTCTTT,CASSFLGTPEAFF
.,.,TRBJ1-2,TRBV14,TGTGCCAGCAGCCAAGATTCATTTAACTATGGCTACACCTTC,CASSQDSFNYGYTF
TRBD2,.,TRBJ2-1,TRBV24-1,TGTGCCACCCAAAAACAGGGACTAGCGAGGGAGCAGTTCTTC,CATQKQGLAREQFF
.,.,TRBJ2-2,TRBV5-1,TGCGCCAGCAGCCCCGGGGTAGGACCATTATGGGAGCTGTTTTTT,CASSPGVGPLWELFF
TRBD2,few,TRBJ2-3,TRBV2,TGTGCCAGCAGGCCGGGGGGGGGTGTCACAGATACGCAGTATTTT,CASRPGGGVTDTQYF
.,few,TRBJ1-1,TRBV7-9,TGTGCCAGCAGCTTAGGCCCGAGGGAGAGCACTGAAGCTTTCTTT,CASSLGPRESTEAFF
.,.,TRBJ2-1,TRBV12-3/TRBV12-4,TGTGCCAGCAGTTTACTAGCGCAGTACAATGAGCAGTTCTTC,CASSLLAQYNEQFF
.,few,TRBJ2-7,TRBV6-2/TRBV6-3,TGTGCCAGCAGTTCTGTAGGCGCCTCCTACGAGCAGTACTTC,CASSSVGASYEQYF
TRBD1,.,TRBJ1-1,TRBV29-1,TGCAGCGCTGGACAGGGCAAGAACACTGAAGCTTTCTTT,CSAGQGKNTEAFF
.,.,TRBJ1-1,TRBV11-2,TGTGCCAGCAGCCCGCGAAACCGTCGAGGCACTGAAGCTTTCTTT,CASSPRNRRGTEAFF
.,.,TRBJ2-3,TRBV7-2,TGTGCCAGCAGCGCCGCAGGAGAAGTAGATACGCAGTATTTT,CASSAAGEVDTQYF
TRBD2,.,TRBJ2-5,TRBV29-1,TGCAGCGTTGAGAGCGGGAGGGCCTGGGAGACCCAGTACTTC,CSVESGRAWETQYF